In its sample, the clone carrying this T cell receptor (beta chain) was seen once. Its target is unknown. In the PCR, 60 Vbeta and 13 Jbeta primers were used. Under the authors' procedure: A follow-up analysis tallied some 80 million unique TCR beta chains, approximately 11 million shared. Libraries were prepared by immunoSEQ multiplex PCR; TCRdb keeps only in-frame clonotypes and omits some of them. That table is the source of V, J and clone size, and D and trimming were worked out from the DNA. The sample has roughly 220,000 clones; 75% to 90% are singletons. Germline V lookup: CDR1 MRHNA, CDR2 SNTAGT. The CDR3 runs to 15 residues. Trimming took 3 bases from V and 6 from J, leaving 15 bases between them. This sample was taken from a study of cytomegalovirus exposure and HLA in healthy donors. Findings and limits, study-wide: When analyzed later, a missense DCLRE1C variant was found to be linked to TCR beta V- and J-gene trimming. Likely technical artifact: a cluster of highly shared sequence variants. The dataset shows that most TCR sequences were rare, while some public TCRs occurred in many donors.

The TCR sequence derives from a woman between 40 and 50 years old in good health and CMV-seronegative. The chain couples TRBV6-4 to TRBJ2-1; maybe TRBD1 (6 bases). The sample taken for sequencing was PBMCs. The CDR3 loop reads CASSEGPGVGNEQFF. CDR3 in DNA: TGTGCCAGCAGTGAAGGGCCAGGGGTGGGCAATGAGCAGTTCTTC.